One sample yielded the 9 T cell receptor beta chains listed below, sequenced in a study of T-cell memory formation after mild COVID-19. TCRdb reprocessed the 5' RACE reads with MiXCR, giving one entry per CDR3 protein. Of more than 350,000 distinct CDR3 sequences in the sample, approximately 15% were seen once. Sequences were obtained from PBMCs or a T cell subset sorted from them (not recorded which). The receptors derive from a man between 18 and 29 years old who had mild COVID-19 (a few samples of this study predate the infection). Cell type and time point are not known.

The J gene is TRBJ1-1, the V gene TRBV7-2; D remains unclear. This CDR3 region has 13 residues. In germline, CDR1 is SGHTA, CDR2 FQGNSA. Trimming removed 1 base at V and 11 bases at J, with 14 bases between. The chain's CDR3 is CASSLDLFLGAFF. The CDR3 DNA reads TGTGCCAGCAGCTTAGACTTGTTCTTGGGGGCTTTCTTT.

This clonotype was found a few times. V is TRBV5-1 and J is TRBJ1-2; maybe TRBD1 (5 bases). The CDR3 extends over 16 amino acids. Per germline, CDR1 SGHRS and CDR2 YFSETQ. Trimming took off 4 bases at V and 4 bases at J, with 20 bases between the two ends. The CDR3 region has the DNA TGCGCCAGCAGCAAAGAAACTACCGGGGCTTTCTATGGCTACACCTTC. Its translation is CASSKETTGAFYGYTF.

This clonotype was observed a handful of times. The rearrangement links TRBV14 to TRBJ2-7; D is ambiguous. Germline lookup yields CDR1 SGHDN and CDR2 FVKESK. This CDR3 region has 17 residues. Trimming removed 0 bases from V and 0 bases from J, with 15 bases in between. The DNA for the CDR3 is TGTGCCAGCAGCCAAGATATAGGCGGCTTTCTCTCCTACGAGCAGTACTTC. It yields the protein CASSQDIGGFLSYEQYF.

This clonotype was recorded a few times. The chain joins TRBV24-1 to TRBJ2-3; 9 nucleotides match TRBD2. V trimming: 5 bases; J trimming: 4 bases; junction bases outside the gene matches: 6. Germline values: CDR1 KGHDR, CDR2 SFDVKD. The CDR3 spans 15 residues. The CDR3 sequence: CATSASSGVSDTQYF. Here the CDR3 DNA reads TGTGCCACCAGTGCGTCTAGCGGGGTATCAGATACGCAGTATTTT.

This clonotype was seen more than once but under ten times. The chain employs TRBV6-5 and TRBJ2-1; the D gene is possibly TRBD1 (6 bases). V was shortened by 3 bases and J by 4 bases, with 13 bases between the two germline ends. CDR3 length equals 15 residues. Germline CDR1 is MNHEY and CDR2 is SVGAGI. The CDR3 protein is CASSYGRQAYNEQFF. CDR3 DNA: TGTGCCAGCAGTTATGGCAGACAGGCATACAATGAGCAGTTCTTC.

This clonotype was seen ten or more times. The DNA of the CDR3 is TGTGCCAGCAGTTCCCTATCCGGGACAGGGGTGGATGAGCAGTTCTTC. This encodes CASSSLSGTGVDEQFF. The V call is TRBV5-4, the J call TRBJ2-1; 10 positions agree with TRBD1. The CDR3 extends over 16 amino acids. V trimming: 5 bases; J trimming: 8 bases; junction bases outside the gene matches: 13. Germline V gene sequence: CDR1 SGHNT, CDR2 YYREEE (reference sequence).

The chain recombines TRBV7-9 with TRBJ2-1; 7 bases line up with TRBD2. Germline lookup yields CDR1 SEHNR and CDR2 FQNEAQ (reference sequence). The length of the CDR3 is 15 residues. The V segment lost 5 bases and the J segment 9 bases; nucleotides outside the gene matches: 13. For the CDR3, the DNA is TGTGCCAGCAGCCCACCCGGGACTAAAGCGGGTGAGCAGTTCTTC. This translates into CASSPPGTKAGEQFF.

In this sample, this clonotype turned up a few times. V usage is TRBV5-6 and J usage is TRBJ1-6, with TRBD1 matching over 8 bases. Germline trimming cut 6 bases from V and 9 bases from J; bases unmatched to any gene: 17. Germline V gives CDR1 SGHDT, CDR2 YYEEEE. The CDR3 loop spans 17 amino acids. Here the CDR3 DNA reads TGTGCCAGCACCGATGGGGTGCCGGACAGGGTCTCTTCACCCCTCCACTTT. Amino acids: CASTDGVPDRVSSPLHF.

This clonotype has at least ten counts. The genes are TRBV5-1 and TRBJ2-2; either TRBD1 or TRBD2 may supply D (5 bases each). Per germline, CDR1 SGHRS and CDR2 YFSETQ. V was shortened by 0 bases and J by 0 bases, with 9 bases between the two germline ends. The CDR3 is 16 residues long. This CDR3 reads CASSLAGTSNTGELFF. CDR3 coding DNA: TGCGCCAGCAGCTTGGCGGGGACGTCGAACACCGGGGAGCTGTTTTTT.